This T cell receptor beta chain is drawn from a study of blood T cell repertoires in COVID-19. Across the whole study: The United States, Italy and Spain provided the acute and convalescent COVID-19 samples. In each case, the material was cDNA or gDNA derived from T cells, B-cell-depleted T cells, or PBMCs.

CDR1 and CDR2 from the germline V gene are LGHNA and YNFKEQ. There are 13 residues in the CDR3. The V and J ends lost 0 bases and 3 bases respectively, with 4 bases between them. Per the original data handling: Amplification with reference gene primers provided the estimates of nucleated cell counts. Sequencing was performed with immunoSEQ multiplex PCR; in TCRdb, only in-frame clones are kept and a portion is missing. Clonal size and the V and J genes are those of that table, whereas D and trimming came from the DNA. Of about 260,000 clones listed, around nine tenths are singletons. The clonotype was recovered from a man aged 35-49 years with active or convalescent COVID-19. Input material: peripheral blood. The chain links TRBV4-2 to TRBJ2-3; D gene unclear. As DNA, the CDR3 is TGTGCCAGCAGCCAAGATCTAACAGATACGCAGTATTTT. Its translation is CASSQDLTDTQYF.